The 28 T cell receptor beta chains below come from one sample, sequenced in a study of response to subunit inactivated influenza vaccine (dated by TCRdb to 2016 to 2018). Library creation used RT-PCR. TCRdb names Illumina HiSeq 2500 as the instrument used. TCRdb redid the processing of the public reads, applying fastp at Q25 and MiXCR, and retained in-frame beta chains. Duplicate CDR3 protein sequences are folded into a single record with the most common DNA and genes. For this sample there are roughly 670,000 distinct CDR3 sequences; less than 15% appear just once. About 7.6% of the sample belongs to the ten largest clones. The sample was PBMCs from blood, taken roughly 15 days before vaccination. The origin of the receptors is a man between 45 and 60 years old who received an inactivated influenza vaccine. Donor details come from another sample of the same person, matched by shared clones.

The rearrangement joins TRBV10-3 to TRBJ2-2, with TRBD1 matching over 9 bases. There are 13 residues in the CDR3. Germline CDR1 ENHRY, CDR2 SYGVKD. V lost 8 bases and J lost 5; bases outside the gene matches: 3. The CDR3 sequence: CAIGQGRTGELFF. The CDR3 nucleotides are TGTGCCATCGGACAGGGGCGGACCGGGGAGCTGTTTTTT.

This clonotype was detected ten times or more. The chain recombines TRBV5-1 with TRBJ2-1, with a weak D call TRBD2 (5 bases). The germline V gene encodes CDR1 SGHRS and CDR2 YFSETQ. The CDR3 contains 15 residues. Trimming left V 3 bases short and J 2 bases short, with 12 bases between. CDR3 protein: CASSSVTRAYNEQFF. Here the CDR3 DNA reads TGCGCCAGCAGCTCTGTAACGCGGGCCTACAATGAGCAGTTCTTC.

The chain has TRBV27 and TRBJ1-1, with D possibly being TRBD1 (5 bases). Germline loops: CDR1 MNHEY, CDR2 SMNVEV (reference sequence). V was cut by 3 bases and J by 1 base, with 9 bases left in between. This CDR3 region has 14 residues. CDR3 in amino acids: CASSFDSRNTEAFF. CDR3 nucleotide sequence: TGTGCCAGCAGTTTTGACAGCCGGAACACTGAAGCTTTCTTT.

This clonotype was found many times. V usage is TRBV6-1 and J usage is TRBJ2-7; no firm D call. This CDR3 is built from 13 residues. The V and J ends lost 6 bases and 3 bases respectively, with 12 bases between them. Germline-derived CDR1 and CDR2 are MNHNS and SASEGT. The CDR3 region has the DNA TGTGCCAGCAGCCGCGGACCTATCTACGAGCAGTACTTC. It translates to CASSRGPIYEQYF.

Only a few counts were recorded for this clonotype. The V call is TRBV7-2, the J call TRBJ2-7, with D possibly being TRBD2 (5 bases). Germline CDR1 is SGHTA and CDR2 is FQGNSA. Trimming removed 6 bases from V and 7 bases from J, with 16 bases in between. This CDR3 spans 13 amino acids. The chain's CDR3 is CASRELPGEEQYF. CDR3 bases: TGTGCCAGCAGGGAACTCCCCGGGGAAGAGCAGTACTTC.

The chain combines TRBV28 with TRBJ2-5; 7 bases are a match to TRBD2. The CDR3 sequence is 14 residues long. Germline V gives CDR1 MDHEN, CDR2 SYDVKM. The V segment lost 3 bases and the J segment 5 bases; nucleotides outside the gene matches: 6. CDR3: CASSLGGFGETQYF. The CDR3 bases are TGTGCCAGCAGTTTGGGAGGGTTCGGGGAGACCCAGTACTTC.

This clonotype was counted a few times. This chain connects TRBV4-2 to TRBJ1-2, with 12 bases that match TRBD1. J gave up 8 bases and V 4 bases, and 8 bases lay outside the gene matches. Per germline, CDR1 LGHNA and CDR2 YNFKEQ. This CDR3 region has 15 residues. This CDR3 reads CASSPTGQGAGGYTF. Written as DNA, the CDR3 is TGTGCCAGCAGCCCAACGGGACAGGGGGCAGGCGGCTACACCTTC.

The chain recombines TRBV7-8 with TRBJ2-5; possible D gene TRBD1, 6 bases. Germline CDR1 and CDR2: SGHVS and FQNEAQ. This CDR3 is built from 16 residues. V lost 0 bases, J lost 5 bases, and 16 bases lay in between. The CDR3 nucleotides are TGTGCCAGCAGCTTAGCTGCAGGGGCAAATCGGGAGACCCAGTACTTC. Encoded protein: CASSLAAGANRETQYF.

This clonotype appeared a few times. V is TRBV4-2 and J is TRBJ2-3, with D perhaps matching TRBD2 (6 bases). CDR3 length: 15 amino acids. Germline values: CDR1 LGHNA, CDR2 YNFKEQ. V lost 2 bases and J lost 2, with 11 bases in between. The CDR3 DNA sequence: TGTGCCAGCAGCCAAAGAAGGGACTTCACAGATACGCAGTATTTT. This encodes CASSQRRDFTDTQYF.

Regarding this clonotype: A much bigger clone sits one base away, suggesting this may be a read error. The chain couples TRBV7-9 to TRBJ2-2; 9 bases align to TRBD1. There are 16 residues in the CDR3. In germline, CDR1 is SEHNR, CDR2 FQNEAQ (reference sequence). In DNA, the CDR3 is TGTGCCAGCAGCTCCAGACAGGGGGTCCCCACCGGGGAGCTGATTTTT. Protein: CASSSRQGVPTGELIF.

This chain connects TRBV18 to TRBJ1-1, with 7 bases fitting TRBD1. The CDR3 is made up of 16 amino acids. Germline V CDR1 and CDR2: KGHSH, LQKENI. The trim removed 6 bases at V and 4 bases at J, leaving 14 bases unmatched. The CDR3 DNA follows: TGTGCCAGCTCCCGGCGGCAGGGGGGTGATGGCACTGAAGCTTTCTTT. It encodes CASSRRQGGDGTEAFF.

This clonotype was seen a handful of times. This chain links TRBV28 with TRBJ2-1; 9 bases agree with TRBD2. Germline CDR1 reads MDHEN; CDR2 reads SYDVKM. This CDR3 has 18 residues. The V and J ends lost 4 bases and 2 bases, in that order; junction bases with no gene match: 12. CDR3 in amino acids: CASSSFQKSGRTYNEQFF. The CDR3 coding sequence is TGTGCCAGCAGTTCGTTCCAGAAGAGCGGGAGGACCTACAATGAGCAGTTCTTC.

This clonotype turned up a few times. The chain has TRBV6-5 and TRBJ2-3; 8 nucleotides line up with TRBD1. The CDR3 is made up of 17 amino acids. Per the germline V gene, CDR1 is MNHEY and CDR2 is SVGAGI. Trimming took 4 bases from V and 2 from J; bases not matched to a gene: 11. The CDR3 nucleotides are TGTGCCAGCAGTTCCACACGGACAGGGCGCCCCACAGATACGCAGTATTTT. As protein: CASSSTRTGRPTDTQYF.

V is TRBV11-2 and J is TRBJ2-7, with D maybe TRBD1 (5 bases). V gave up 1 base and J gave up 7 bases, with 20 bases separating them. Germline-derived CDR1 and CDR2 are SGHAT and FQNNGV. CDR3 length: 16 residues. CDR3 in DNA: TGTGCCAGCAGCTTAGGGAGCTTGGCTTCCCAGGGTGAGCAGTACTTC. Its protein is CASSLGSLASQGEQYF.

This chain uses TRBV11-2 with TRBJ2-1, with TRBD2 matching 13 bases. CDR1 is SGHAT, CDR2 FQNNGV, per germline. V gave up 4 bases and J gave up 7 bases; unmatched junction bases: 10. This CDR3 is 17 amino acids long. The CDR3 region is CASSSRTSGSMWNEQFF. Here the CDR3 DNA reads TGTGCCAGCAGCTCGCGGACTAGCGGGAGTATGTGGAATGAGCAGTTCTTC.

The chain has TRBV2 and TRBJ1-6; D remains unclear. The germline gives CDR1 SNHLY, CDR2 FYNNEI. The CDR3 has 16 residues. The V end lost 4 bases, the J end lost 4 bases, and 14 bases lay between the germline ends. The CDR3, as DNA: TGTGCCAGCAGTGGCGTCGGCGCCGGGTATAATTCACCCCTCCACTTT. Encoded protein: CASSGVGAGYNSPLHF. The full variable domain, with the rest looked up from reference TRBV2 and TRBJ1-6, is EPEVTQTPSHQVTQMGQEVILRCVPISNHLYFYWYRQILGQKVEFLVSFYNNEISEKSEIFDDQFSVERPDGSNFTLKIRSTKLEDSAMYFCASSGVGAGYNSPLHFGNGTRLTVT.

The V and J genes are TRBV5-1 and TRBJ2-7; D remains unclear. V lost 4 bases, J lost 2 bases, and 16 bases lay in between. The CDR3 has 15 amino acids. Germline CDR1 SGHRS, CDR2 YFSETQ. This chain's CDR3 is CASSLMFGSPYEQYF. The DNA for the CDR3 is TGCGCCAGCAGCCTAATGTTTGGCAGCCCCTACGAGCAGTACTTC. The full variable domain, with the rest looked up from reference TRBV5-1 and TRBJ2-7, is KAGVTQTPRYLIKTRGQQVTLSCSPISGHRSVSWYQQTPGQGLQFLFEYFSETQRNKGNFPGRFSGRQFSNSRSEMNVSTLELGDSALYLCASSLMFGSPYEQYFGPGTRLTVT.

This clonotype was seen at least ten times. J is TRBJ1-2 and V is TRBV9, with D possibly being TRBD1 (6 bases). V lost 4 bases to trimming and J lost 7 bases, with 20 bases between them. In germline, CDR1 is SGDLS, CDR2 YYNGEE. The CDR3 totals 15 residues. In DNA form, the CDR3 reads TGTGCCAGCAGCACCGGACAGAGCTCTTATAGTGGCTACACCTTC. Amino acids: CASSTGQSSYSGYTF.

This clonotype came up a few times. The V call is TRBV4-2, the J call TRBJ1-2, with unresolved D. The CDR3 is made up of 13 amino acids. V lost 0 bases and J 4 bases, leaving 6 bases between the germline ends. CDR1 is LGHNA, CDR2 YNFKEQ, per germline. CDR3 bases: TGTGCCAGCAGCCAAGAGCCCGGCTATGGCTACACCTTC. As protein: CASSQEPGYGYTF.

This chain uses TRBV29-1 with TRBJ2-1; 7 bases are a match to TRBD2. The CDR3 is 13 amino acids. In germline, CDR1 is SQVTM, CDR2 ANQGSEA. J was trimmed by 0 bases and V by 8 bases; bases with no gene match: 4. CDR3 protein: CSWGLRSYNEQFF. The CDR3 DNA follows: TGCAGCTGGGGACTACGCTCCTACAATGAGCAGTTCTTC.

This rearrangement joins TRBV7-6 to TRBJ2-7; possibly TRBD2 for D (5 bases). The CDR3 is 13 residues long. Trimming left V 5 bases short and J 7 bases short, with 15 bases between. CDR1 and CDR2 from the germline V gene are SGHVS and FNYEAQ. The CDR3 bases are TGTGCCAGCAGCCCTTGGACTGGTTCGGAGCAGTACTTC. Amino acids: CASSPWTGSEQYF.

CDR3 in amino acids: CASSQDGMKSQETQYF. CDR3 in DNA: TGCGCCAGCAGCCAAGACGGGATGAAGTCCCAAGAGACCCAGTACTTC. The rearrangement joins TRBV4-1 to TRBJ2-5, with D tentatively TRBD2 (5 bases). The V gene's germline CDR1 is MGHRA and CDR2 YSYEKL. There are 16 residues in the CDR3. Trimming stripped 0 bases from V and 1 base from J, with 12 bases between.

With respect to this clonotype: This clone may be a read error of a much larger clone one base away. The chain joins TRBV2 to TRBJ2-1; 13 bases map to TRBD2. The CDR3 is made up of 15 amino acids. Germline V lookup: CDR1 SNHLY, CDR2 FYNNEI. V lost 6 bases, J lost 6 bases, and 5 bases stayed unmatched. The CDR3 reads CASSSTSGGSNEQFF. In nucleotides, the CDR3 is TGTGCCAGCAGCTCGACTAGCGGGGGGTCCAATGAGCAGTTCTTC. The full variable domain, with the rest looked up from reference TRBV2 and TRBJ2-1, is EPEVTQTPSHQVTQMGQEVILRCVPISNHLYFYWYRQILGQKVEFLVSFYNNEISEKSEIFDDQFSVERPDGSNFTLKIRSTKLEDSAMYFCASSSTSGGSNEQFFGPGTRLTVL.

The gene calls are TRBV5-1 and TRBJ2-3, with a possible D match to TRBD2 (5 bases). This CDR3 region has 14 residues. The germline gives CDR1 SGHRS, CDR2 YFSETQ. Trimming shortened V by 7 bases and J by 5 bases, and 17 bases separated the two germline ends. CDR3 protein: CASAPGAVVDTQYF. DNA of the CDR3: TGCGCCAGCGCGCCCGGAGCGGTCGTAGATACGCAGTATTTT.

The chain recombines TRBV11-2 with TRBJ2-2, with D perhaps assigned TRBD1 or TRBD2 (5 bases each). Trimming took off 5 bases at V and 4 bases at J, with 29 bases between the two ends. The CDR3 has 20 amino acids. Per germline, CDR1 SGHAT and CDR2 FQNNGV. Here the CDR3 DNA reads TGTGCCAGCAGCACTCCGTTACCGGGACCCCTCCTTACCCGCACCGGGGAGCTGTTTTTT. Translation gives CASSTPLPGPLLTRTGELFF.

The table lists this clonotype with many counts. V is TRBV20-1 and J is TRBJ1-4; D may be TRBD1 (6 bases). CDR1 is DFQATT and CDR2 is SNEGSKA in the germline V gene (reference sequence). The V end lost 3 bases, the J end lost 2 bases, and 10 bases lay between the germline ends. CDR3 length: 14 residues. Here the CDR3 DNA reads TGCAGTGCTAGGACGGGGGCTACTAATGAAAAACTGTTTTTT. It translates to CSARTGATNEKLFF.

This clonotype turned up a few times. The rearrangement joins TRBV7-2 to TRBJ2-3; TRBD1 agrees at 7 bases. CDR3 length: 14 amino acids. Looked up from germline, CDR1 is SGHTA and CDR2 is FQGNSA. Trimming removed 6 bases from V and 3 bases from J; junction bases left unmatched: 6. CDR3 DNA sequence: TGTGCCAGCAGAGACAGGGTGGTAACAGATACGCAGTATTTT. Translating gives CASRDRVVTDTQYF.

Many counts were recorded for this clonotype. The chain uses TRBV9 and TRBJ2-1; no firm D call. This CDR3 region has 12 residues. Germline V gene data show CDR1 as SGDLS and CDR2 as YYNGEE. V gave up 3 bases and J gave up 6 bases, with 7 bases separating them. This chain's CDR3 is CASSGGGNEQFF. CDR3 sequence (DNA): TGTGCCAGCAGCGGGGGTGGCAATGAGCAGTTCTTC.